Shown below are 22 T cell receptor beta chains from a single sample sequenced in a study of blood T cell repertoires in COVID-19. Sequenced by immunoSEQ multiplex PCR; TCRdb stores in-frame clones only, minus some. The data hold fewer than 350,000 clones, with roughly nine tenths observed a single time. What was sequenced was peripheral blood. All receptors derive from a woman in her thirties with COVID-19, enrolled during active disease.

The chain joins TRBV9 to TRBJ2-3, with 14 positions matching TRBD2. The CDR3 runs 16 residues. The germline V gene has CDR1 SGDLS and CDR2 YYNGEE. V lost 1 base, J lost 10 bases, and 8 bases stayed unmatched. CDR3 sequence: CASSVRGLAGGRAQYF. CDR3 nucleotide sequence: TGTGCCAGCAGCGTACGAGGACTAGCGGGGGGCCGAGCGCAGTATTTT.

This clone is a singleton in its sample. This chain uses TRBV7-9 with TRBJ2-5; a weak D match, TRBD1 (6 bases). The V end lost 5 bases, the J end lost 3 bases, and 13 bases lay between the germline ends. The CDR3 totals 14 residues. CDR1 is SEHNR and CDR2 is FQNEAQ in the germline V gene (reference sequence). The CDR3 sequence: CASSQPWTEETQYF. The DNA of the CDR3 is TGTGCCAGCAGCCAACCCTGGACAGAAGAGACCCAGTACTTC.

This sequence joins TRBV18 and TRBJ2-1, with D perhaps matching TRBD2 (6 bases). The CDR3 loop spans 15 amino acids. The germline CDR1 and CDR2 sequences are KGHSH and LQKENI. The V gene lost 4 bases and the J gene lost 7 bases, with 17 bases spanning the gap. CDR3 loop: CASSLLGGEYNEQFF. CDR3 nucleotides: TGTGCCAGCTCACTTCTGGGCGGGGAGTATAATGAGCAGTTCTTC.

V is TRBV5-1 and J is TRBJ2-1, with D possibly being TRBD1 (6 bases). This CDR3 comprises 17 residues. Germline values: CDR1 SGHRS, CDR2 YFSETQ. Between the trimmed V and J ends, which lost 0 bases and 2 bases, there was a span of 15 bases. The CDR3 DNA reads as TGCGCCAGCAGCTTGGGCTTACAGGGAAGTCCCTACAATGAGCAGTTCTTC. Translated, it gives CASSLGLQGSPYNEQFF. Variable domain in full (rest from reference TRBV5-1 and TRBJ2-1): KAGVTQTPRYLIKTRGQQVTLSCSPISGHRSVSWYQQTPGQGLQFLFEYFSETQRNKGNFPGRFSGRQFSNSRSEMNVSTLELGDSALYLCASSLGLQGSPYNEQFFGPGTRLTVL.

V is TRBV5-6 and J is TRBJ1-1; D perhaps matches TRBD1 (5 bases). Germline V gene sequence: CDR1 SGHDT, CDR2 YYEEEE. The V and J ends lost 4 bases and 4 bases respectively, with 17 bases between them. The CDR3 length is 15 residues. The CDR3 DNA reads TGTGCCAGCAGCCAACCTGAAGGGGCCGTCACTGAAGCTTTCTTT. Protein product: CASSQPEGAVTEAFF.

The gene calls are TRBV18 and TRBJ1-5; tentative D call: TRBD1 (5 bases). CDR1 and CDR2 (germline): KGHSH, LQKENI. This CDR3 comprises 16 residues. Trimming pared 2 bases from V and 0 bases from J, leaving 11 bases between. The CDR3 loop is CASSPGGVYSNQPQHF. The CDR3 DNA follows: TGTGCCAGCTCACCAGGGGGGGTTTATAGCAATCAGCCCCAGCATTTT.

The chain uses TRBV11-2 and TRBJ1-1; no clear D. The ends were cut back, 5 bases at V and 10 bases at J, with 17 bases in the middle. Germline-derived CDR1 and CDR2 are SGHAT and FQNNGV. The CDR3 spans 13 residues. This CDR3 reads CASSAMAGSRAFF. The CDR3 DNA reads as TGTGCCAGCAGCGCCATGGCGGGCTCAAGAGCTTTCTTT. Variable domain in full (rest from reference TRBV11-2 and TRBJ1-1): EAGVAQSPRYKIIEKRQSVAFWCNPISGHATLYWYQQILGQGPKLLIQFQNNGVVDDSQLPKDRFSAERLKGVDSTLKIQPAKLEDSAVYLCASSAMAGSRAFFGQGTRLTVV.

The CDR3 sequence is CASSYRLAKNIQYF. In DNA, the CDR3 is TGTGCCAGCAGTTATAGATTGGCCAAAAACATTCAGTACTTC. The V call is TRBV5-5, the J call TRBJ2-4; D unresolved. CDR1 SGHKS and CDR2 YYEKEE come from the germline V gene (reference sequence). This CDR3 has 14 amino acids. V lost 5 bases, J lost 1 base, and 10 bases lay in between. The variable domain in full, with the rest retrieved from reference TRBV5-5 and TRBJ2-4, is DAGVTQSPTHLIKTRGQQVTLRCSPISGHKSVSWYQQVLGQGPQFIFQYYEKEERGRGNFPDRFSARQFPNYSSELNVNALLLGDSALYLCASSYRLAKNIQYFGAGTRLSVL.

This clone was found once. The chain is built from TRBV9 and TRBJ2-5; D uncertain. The ends were cut back, 0 bases at V and 5 bases at J, with 20 bases in the middle. Germline CDR1 and CDR2: SGDLS and YYNGEE. The CDR3 totals 17 residues. The CDR3 spells CASSVATRGYPGETQYF. For the CDR3, the DNA is TGTGCCAGCAGCGTAGCTACCCGAGGCTATCCTGGGGAGACCCAGTACTTC.

Here the CDR3 DNA reads TGTGCCAGCAGTGAGCAGGGGCCCCAGCATTTT. As protein: CASSEQGPQHF. V usage is TRBV2 and J usage is TRBJ1-5, with D possibly matching TRBD1 (5 bases). Trimming removed 3 bases from V and 9 bases from J, with 6 bases in between. Germline V CDR1 and CDR2: SNHLY, FYNNEI. This CDR3 contains 11 residues.

V usage is TRBV5-4 and J usage is TRBJ1-2; D not resolved. The CDR3 covers 13 residues. Trimming stripped 0 bases from V and 8 bases from J, with 11 bases between. The germline V gene encodes CDR1 SGHNT and CDR2 YYREEE (reference sequence). DNA for the CDR3: TGTGCCAGCAGCTTGGTGGGCTTTCAAGGCTACACCTTC. It encodes CASSLVGFQGYTF. The full variable domain, its missing parts supplied by reference TRBV5-4 and TRBJ1-2, is ETGVTQSPTHLIKTRGQQVTLRCSSQSGHNTVSWYQQALGQGPQFIFQYYREEENGRGNFPPRFSGLQFPNYSSELNVNALELDDSALYLCASSLVGFQGYTFGSGTRLTVV.

The chain is built from TRBV7-8 and TRBJ1-6; 7 bases match TRBD1. V shed 5 bases and J 2 bases; nucleotides not matched to a gene: 3. This CDR3 comprises 15 residues. Germline CDR1 SGHVS, CDR2 FQNEAQ. CDR3 protein: CASSRGTAYNSPLHF. CDR3 DNA: TGTGCCAGCAGCCGAGGGACAGCCTATAATTCACCCCTCCACTTT.

This chain links TRBV18 with TRBJ2-3; 15 bases align to TRBD2. Losses at the gene ends were 5 bases for V and 0 bases for J; bases not matched to a gene: 3. Germline V gives CDR1 KGHSH, CDR2 LQKENI. CDR3 length: 17 residues. The CDR3 nucleotides are TGTGCCAGCTCAGGACTAGCGGGGGGGCTGAGCACAGATACGCAGTATTTT. Amino acid sequence: CASSGLAGGLSTDTQYF.

V is TRBV6-5 and J is TRBJ2-5; the D gene is possibly TRBD2 (6 bases). V was trimmed by 0 bases and J by 2 bases, leaving 10 bases between them. The CDR3 spans 15 residues. Germline CDR1 reads MNHEY; CDR2 reads SVGAGI. The CDR3 region has the DNA TGTGCCAGCAGTTACTCGGAGGGTCATCAAGAGACCCAGTACTTC. Its translation is CASSYSEGHQETQYF.

V and J are TRBV12-5 and TRBJ1-5; no clear D gene. Germline V CDR1 and CDR2: LGHNT, FRNRAP. This CDR3 has 17 amino acids. Deletions cut 5 bases from V and 2 bases from J, with 19 bases between. CDR3 in amino acids: CASGLRRGSRGNQPQHF. CDR3 nucleotides: TGTGCTAGTGGTCTCCGTCGGGGTTCAAGGGGCAATCAGCCCCAGCATTTT.

The chain recombines TRBV28 with TRBJ2-7, with TRBD1 identical over 7 bases. V was pared by 4 bases and J by 2 bases, with 8 bases of the junction left unmatched. The CDR3 length is 15 residues. Germline values: CDR1 MDHEN, CDR2 SYDVKM. The CDR3 loop reads CASSYQDRATYEQYF. CDR3 in DNA: TGTGCCAGCAGTTACCAAGACAGGGCAACCTACGAGCAGTACTTC.

In this sample, this clone turned up once. The rearrangement links TRBV10-2 to TRBJ1-2, with TRBD1 matching 7 bases. Per the germline V gene, CDR1 is WSHSY and CDR2 is SAAADI. The CDR3 totals 14 residues. V lost 7 bases, J lost 3 bases, and 8 bases stayed unmatched. CDR3 in DNA: TGCGCCAGCACTTTTACAGGGGCGGACTATGGCTACACCTTC. It codes for CASTFTGADYGYTF.

V gene TRBV6-1 combines with J gene TRBJ1-1; D unresolved. V was cut by 2 bases and J by 4 bases, with 5 bases left in between. The CDR3 is made up of 12 amino acids. Looked up from germline, CDR1 is MNHNS and CDR2 is SASEGT. CDR3 sequence (DNA): TGTGCCAGCAGTGAAATCGGCACTGAAGCTTTCTTT. Translated: CASSEIGTEAFF.

This clone appeared once. This CDR3 reads CASSLYDRGFIYNSPLHF. The CDR3 DNA sequence: TGTGCCAGCAGTTTATACGACAGGGGATTCATTTATAATTCACCCCTCCACTTT. The chain uses TRBV27 and TRBJ1-6; 8 positions agree with TRBD1. Germline CDR1 MNHEY, CDR2 SMNVEV (reference sequence). The ends lost 1 base at V and 4 bases at J; junction bases unmatched: 9. This CDR3 has 18 residues.

The J gene is TRBJ1-6, the V gene TRBV10-2; 9 bases line up with TRBD1. The germline CDR1 and CDR2 sequences are WSHSY and SAAADI. The CDR3 sequence is 19 residues long. The ends lost 0 bases at V and 0 bases at J; junction bases unmatched: 6. The CDR3 DNA reads TGCGCCAGCAGTGAGTCGGACAGGGGCGAAAGCTCCTATAATTCACCCCTCCACTTT. Its translation: CASSESDRGESSYNSPLHF.

This chain connects TRBV6-2 or TRBV6-3 to TRBJ1-4; D gene ambiguous. V was clipped by 4 bases and J by 7 bases, with 13 bases between them. This CDR3 comprises 14 residues. CDR1 and CDR2 (germline): MNHEY, SVGEGT. CDR3 loop: CASSSPGLFEKLFF. The CDR3 DNA follows: TGTGCCAGCAGTTCGCCCGGACTGTTTGAAAAACTGTTTTTT.

CDR3 DNA sequence: TGTGCCAGAAAACACAGGGGAAAGTTGGGGGATGAGCAGTTCTTC. Protein product: CARKHRGKLGDEQFF. The V call is TRBV6-5, the J call TRBJ2-1; 7 bases map to TRBD1. Germline CDR1 and CDR2: MNHEY and SVGAGI. CDR3 length: 15 amino acids. V lost 9 bases, J lost 8 bases, and 16 bases stayed unmatched.